This TCR beta chain was recovered during a study of T cells in Graves' hyperthyroidism and ophthalmopathy. General observations from the study: Separation of ophthalmopathy from stable hyperthyroidism was achieved by a 13 V-J model. In validation, the model predicted ophthalmopathy. These predictions came a median approximately 6.5 months before onset.

This clonotype showed up many times. No antigen is known for it. RNA transcripts served as the template for amplifying TCR beta CDR3 regions. Using the HTBI primer set, a first-round RT-PCR was run on the TCR CDR3. TCRdb analysed the multiplex PCR reads with MiXCR anew, one entry per CDR3 protein. The sample includes some 360,000 distinct CDR3 sequences, 15% to 20% of them seen just once. V was shortened by 0 bases and J by 2 bases, with 8 bases between the two germline ends. Germline V gene sequence: CDR1 SGHAT, CDR2 FQNNGV. There are 14 residues in the CDR3. This receptor was taken from a woman aged 40 to 50 with Graves' ophthalmopathy. The rearrangement joins TRBV11-2 to TRBJ2-7, with D unclear. The sample taken for sequencing was blood. CDR3 sequence (DNA): TGTGCCAGCAGCTTAGACCTATCCCCCTACGAGCAGTACTTC. Its translation: CASSLDLSPYEQYF.